This record covers a single T cell receptor beta chain. The antigen is not known. This sample was taken from a study of memory B cells and T cells in multiple sclerosis. The table came from immunoSEQ multiplex PCR; TCRdb's copy has only in-frame clones and leaves some out. This sample yields under 50,000 clones, of which approximately 80% are seen a single time; roughly 1% belongs to the top ten. CFSE-dim autoproliferating and CFSE-high non-proliferating T cells from unstimulated culture were sequenced separately. Replicate wells were pooled after more than 6 days of stimulus-free culture of 5x10^7 CFSE-labeled PBMCs. CDR3 length: 11 amino acids. Trimming took 6 bases from V and 2 from J, leaving 8 bases between them. Germline CDR1 DFQATT, CDR2 SNEGSKA (reference sequence).

The sample comprised PBMCs from blood kept in culture. The chain uses TRBV20-1 and TRBJ2-7; D is ambiguous. This receptor was taken from a human donor with multiple sclerosis. The chain's CDR3 is CSAAAAYEQYF. In nucleotides, the CDR3 is TGCAGTGCCGCGGCGGCCTACGAGCAGTACTTC.